These T cell receptor beta chains were read from a single sample in a study of spatial heterogeneity in lung cancer. TCRdb recomputed calls from the 5' RACE reads with MiXCR, one row per CDR3 protein. The data contain about 120,000 distinct CDR3 sequences, 9.5% to 15% of them singletons. The sample was PBMCs, taken at follow-up. Source of these receptors: a male donor with early-stage non-small cell lung cancer. CDR3s include the opening cysteine and the closing phenylalanine or tryptophan. D genes are given only for firm matches. Clone size is not always given. Where it is, it says once, few, many or a class for expanded clones.

TRBJ1-1	few	TRBV5-1	-	TGCGCCAGCAGCCGTTTATCGAACACTGAAGCTTTCTTT	CASSRLSNTEAFF
TRBJ2-7	-	TRBV29-1	TRBD1	TGCAGCGTCCGGGGACAGGTATCCTACGAGCAGTACTTC	CSVRGQVSYEQYF
TRBJ1-5	-	TRBV10-3	TRBD1	TGTGCCATCAGTAAAGAGGGACAGAATAGCAATCAGCCCCAGCATTTT	CAISKEGQNSNQPQHF
TRBJ1-2	many	TRBV10-3	-	TGTGCCATCAGTCCGTCCGGGGGGCAATACTATGGCTACACCTTC	CAISPSGGQYYGYTF
TRBJ2-7	many	TRBV20-1	-	TGCAGTGCTAGACCCGGTGGAGTCTACGAGCAGTACTTC	CSARPGGVYEQYF
TRBJ1-2	few	TRBV15	TRBD1	TGTGCCACCAGCAGAGATAACAGGGGGAACTATGGCTACACCTTC	CATSRDNRGNYGYTF
TRBJ2-3	few	TRBV5-1	-	TGCGCCAGCAGCTTACAGGTCACAGATACGCAGTATTTT	CASSLQVTDTQYF
TRBJ2-7	-	TRBV5-1	TRBD1	TGCGCCAGCAGCATAGGGACAGCCCCCTACGAGCAGTACTTC	CASSIGTAPYEQYF
TRBJ1-5	few	TRBV6-5	-	TGTGCCAGCAGTTACGACGTACGTCAGCCCCAGCATTTT	CASSYDVRQPQHF
TRBJ2-3	few	TRBV5-1	TRBD2	TGCGCCAGCAGCTTATCGGGGGGGCTGACAGATACGCAGTATTTT	CASSLSGGLTDTQYF
TRBJ2-4	few	TRBV7-2	-	TGTGCCAGCAGCTTAGCGGCTGGCGAAGCCAAAAACATTCAGTACTTC	CASSLAAGEAKNIQYF
TRBJ1-4	-	TRBV2	-	TGTGCCAGCAGAAGGGAGGGCAACCCTAATGAAAAACTGTTTTTT	CASRREGNPNEKLFF
TRBJ1-1	-	TRBV6-1	-	TGTGCCAGCATTGGGGGGGGCTTGAACACTGAAGCTCTCTTT	CASIGGGLNTEALF
TRBJ2-3	many	TRBV18	-	TGTGCCAGCTCACTTTTGAAACAGGGTAGCACAGATACGCAGTATTTT	CASSLLKQGSTDTQYF
TRBJ1-2	few	TRBV4-1	-	TGCGCCAGCAGCCCTGCTACAGGGAACTATGGCTACACCTTC	CASSPATGNYGYTF
TRBJ2-1	few	TRBV10-3	-	TGTGCCATCAAATTGGACCAGAGCTCCTACAATGAGCAGTTCTTC	CAIKLDQSSYNEQFF
TRBJ1-5	many	TRBV2	TRBD1	TGTGCCAGCAGCGACAGGGGATATAGCAATCAGCCCCAGCATTTT	CASSDRGYSNQPQHF
TRBJ2-2	-	TRBV11-2	TRBD1	TGTGCCAGCAGCCTCCGACAGGGGGCGGTCACCGGGGAGCTGTTTTTT	CASSLRQGAVTGELFF
TRBJ1-6	few	TRBV10-3	-	TGTGCCATCAGTGTCCAGGGAGATTCACCCCTCCACTTT	CAISVQGDSPLHF
TRBJ1-2	few	TRBV24-1	-	TGTGCCACCAGTGATTCGGGCTATGGCTACACCTTC	CATSDSGYGYTF
TRBJ1-1	-	TRBV20-1	-	TGCAGTGCTAGAGAGAGGGGCAACACTGAAGCTTTCTTT	CSARERGNTEAFF
TRBJ2-2	-	TRBV28	-	TGTGCCAGCAGTTTATCCCAATGGAGTTGGGCCGGGGAGCTGTTTTTT	CASSLSQWSWAGELFF
TRBJ2-7	many	TRBV5-6	TRBD1	TGTGCCAGCAGCCCGAGGCCGACAGGGTCCTACGAGCAGTACTTC	CASSPRPTGSYEQYF
TRBJ1-1	-	TRBV2	TRBD1	TGTGCCAGCAGTTATACAGGGGACACTGAAGCTTTCTTT	CASSYTGDTEAFF
TRBJ1-2	-	TRBV19	-	TGTGCCAGTGGAATTGTTGGTGGCTACACCTTC	CASGIVGGYTF
TRBJ2-1	-	TRBV20-1	TRBD1	TGCAGTGCTAGTCCCCCCCCGGGGCAGCCGCAGGGGGATGAGCAGTTCTTC	CSASPPPGQPQGDEQFF
TRBJ1-5	many	TRBV4-3	-	TGCGCCAGCAGCCAAGAGTTTACTGGGACTGTGGTCCAGCCCCAGCATTTT	CASSQEFTGTVVQPQHF
TRBJ2-3	-	TRBV21-1	-	TGTGCAAGCAGCAAAGCGCGGCAGCGGGGGCCCAAAGACACAGATACGCAGTATTTT	CASSKARQRGPKDTDTQYF
TRBJ2-2	-	TRBV7-2	-	TGTGCCAGCAGCTTAGAGAGGGGCCGGGAGCTGTTTTTT	CASSLERGRELFF
TRBJ2-7	-	TRBV28	-	TGTGCCAGCAGTACCAAATATCGAGAGTACTTC	CASSTKYREYF
TRBJ2-3	-	TRBV20-1	TRBD2	TGCAGTGCCGCCGATGGACTAGCGGCCATTAGCACAGATACGCAGTATTTT	CSAADGLAAISTDTQYF
TRBJ1-4	-	TRBV15	TRBD1	TGTGCCACCAGCAGGGAAGGACAGGGCCACGAAAAACTGTTTTTT	CATSREGQGHEKLFF
TRBJ1-1	few	TRBV7-6	-	TGTGCCAGCAGCTACCAGGGAAGTAAGACTGAAGCTTTCTTT	CASSYQGSKTEAFF
TRBJ2-5	many	TRBV15	-	TGTGCCACCAGCAGAGATCGGCTAGCGCAAGAGACCCAGTACTTC	CATSRDRLAQETQYF
TRBJ2-7	few	TRBV11-2	TRBD2	TGTGCCAGCAGCTCCGGGACTAGCGGGGGACCCTCCTACGAGCAGTACTTC	CASSSGTSGGPSYEQYF
TRBJ1-1	many	TRBV5-6	-	TGTGCCAGCAGCTTGAACCTGGGGGGCACTGAAGCTTTCTTT	CASSLNLGGTEAFF
TRBJ1-5	-	TRBV28	-	TGTGCCAGCAGTTCCGGGACACCGGATCAGCCCCAGCATTTT	CASSSGTPDQPQHF
TRBJ1-1	once	TRBV7-9	-	TGTGCCAGCAGCTTACCTCCAGGGGACGCTTTCTTT	CASSLPPGDAFF
TRBJ1-3	few	TRBV4-2	-	TGTGCCAGCAGCCAAGGGGGAGTTGGAAACACCATATATTTT	CASSQGGVGNTIYF
TRBJ2-1	-	TRBV20-1	-	TGCAGCCTAGGTGGCCAGGGATACAATGAGCAGTTCTTC	CSLGGQGYNEQFF
TRBJ1-5	few	TRBV4-2	-	TGTGCCAGCAGCCAAGATCAGGATCAGCCCCAGCATTTT	CASSQDQDQPQHF
TRBJ2-5	many	TRBV14	-	TGTGCCAGCAGCCGAAGGGACCGGTGGGAGACCCACTTC	CASSRRDRWETHF
TRBJ2-7	many	TRBV28	TRBD2	TGTGCCAGCAGTGGCAGCGGGGGACGGACCATCCCCTACGAGCAGTACTTC	CASSGSGGRTIPYEQYF
TRBJ2-1	few	TRBV5-5	-	TGTGCCAGCAGCTTATTGGCGGGGACCTACAATGAGCAGTTCTTC	CASSLLAGTYNEQFF
TRBJ2-3	-	TRBV27	-	TGTGCCAGCAGTTTAACTGGTAATACGCAGTATTTT	CASSLTGNTQYF
TRBJ1-1	few	TRBV4-2	-	TGTGCCAGCAGCCAATCAACCGCCGGCGGGGGTGAAGCTTTCTTT	CASSQSTAGGGEAFF
TRBJ2-5	few	TRBV7-9	-	TGTGCCAGCAGCATTAGCGGAGCCCCTACCCAGTACTTC	CASSISGAPTQYF
TRBJ2-7	-	TRBV3-1	TRBD1	TGTGCCAGCAGCCAAGATAACAGGGGGCGGGAGCAGTACTTC	CASSQDNRGREQYF
TRBJ2-2	-	TRBV7-3	TRBD1	TGTGCCAGCAGCCCCCGGGACAGCACCGGGGAGCTGTTTTTT	CASSPRDSTGELFF
TRBJ2-3	many	TRBV27	TRBD1	TGTGCCAGCAGTTTGGACAGGAGCACAGATACGCAGTATTTT	CASSLDRSTDTQYF
TRBJ1-4	-	TRBV11-2	-	TGTGCCAGCAGCCCCGACAGGAGCCTGGAAAAACTGTTTTTT	CASSPDRSLEKLFF
TRBJ2-7	-	TRBV3-1	TRBD1	TGTGCCAGCAGCAAACAGGGGGCCGACGAGCGGTACTTC	CASSKQGADERYF
TRBJ2-7	many	TRBV29-1	-	TGCAGCGTTTATAGGACAGACCCCTACGAGCAGTACTTC	CSVYRTDPYEQYF